Listed below are T cell receptor beta chains from one sample, sequenced in a study of blood T cells in healthy people across ages. MiXCR, run by TCRdb on the 5' RACE reads, gives a single entry per CDR3 protein. This sample has fewer than 2 million distinct CDR3 sequences; around 40% occur once, and the top ten carry around 23%. Sequences were obtained from blood. The receptors here all came from a human donor in good health. Both conserved end residues are part of each CDR3. Size tells how often a clone was seen (once, few, many) or the class of an expanded clone, and some rows leave it out.

J | V | size | CDR3
TRBJ1-2 | TRBV20-1 | . | CSASRVGFVNYGYTF
TRBJ1-5 | TRBV6-6 | . | CASSYLGQGGQPQHF
TRBJ2-1 | TRBV20-1 | . | CSASTLTSNLNEQFF
TRBJ2-3 | TRBV4-1 | . | CASSQEYSGSTDTQYF
TRBJ2-1 | TRBV9 | few | CASSVSDRGIGFF
TRBJ1-1 | TRBV5-1 | . | CASSLVRDRENTGAFF
TRBJ2-7 | TRBV7-8 | many | CASSLALTSYEQYF
TRBJ1-3 | TRBV9 | . | CASSVGLQDSGNTIYF
TRBJ2-7 | TRBV27 | few | CASSTILAGGNYEQYF
TRBJ2-2 | TRBV5-1 | . | CASSLEGGRATGELFF
TRBJ2-7 | TRBV10-3 | few | CAISESRDTYEQYF
TRBJ1-2 | TRBV7-2 | . | CASSRMTVSVNYGYTF
TRBJ2-5 | TRBV29-1 | once | CSGEVRASYVQYF
TRBJ2-5 | TRBV4-1 | . | CASSLRSRGPLGETQYF
TRBJ1-1 | TRBV10-3 | few | CAISRGQGTTEAFF
TRBJ1-1 | TRBV30 | few | CAWSEDIENTEAFF
TRBJ2-1 | TRBV4-2 | once | CASSHLHHLGNEQFF
TRBJ2-7 | TRBV29-1 | few | CSTTGTGIHEQYF
TRBJ1-4 | TRBV4-2 | few | CASSQVMASIEKLFF
TRBJ2-5 | TRBV29-1 | . | CSVESLAGGIQYF
TRBJ2-4 | TRBV3-1 | . | CASSQPPLNIQYF
TRBJ2-1 | TRBV15 | once | CSSSRLQGIPYNEQFF
TRBJ1-3 | TRBV28 | . | CASGTNSGNTIYF
TRBJ2-7 | TRBV7-2 | few | CASSSRFFYEQYF
TRBJ2-1 | TRBV12-3/TRBV12-4 | . | CASSTGGLRNEQFF
TRBJ1-2 | TRBV15 | . | CATSLSNYGYTF
TRBJ2-2 | TRBV27 | . | CASSFRHRGITGELFF
TRBJ2-3 | TRBV7-2 | . | CASSLSQGRNAQYF
TRBJ2-5 | TRBV4-2 | . | CASSQGRSISSQETQYF
TRBJ2-3 | TRBV9 | . | CASSVLRGDTQYF
TRBJ1-2 | TRBV20-1 | once | CSARVTINRLQANYGYTF
TRBJ1-1 | TRBV7-9 | . | CASSPAGPVNTEAFF
. | TRBV25-1 | . | CASSEPTGRETQYF
TRBJ1-2 | TRBV12-3/TRBV12-4 | few | CASSDTSHYGYTF
TRBJ2-7 | TRBV10-2 | few | CASSDRTQQYF